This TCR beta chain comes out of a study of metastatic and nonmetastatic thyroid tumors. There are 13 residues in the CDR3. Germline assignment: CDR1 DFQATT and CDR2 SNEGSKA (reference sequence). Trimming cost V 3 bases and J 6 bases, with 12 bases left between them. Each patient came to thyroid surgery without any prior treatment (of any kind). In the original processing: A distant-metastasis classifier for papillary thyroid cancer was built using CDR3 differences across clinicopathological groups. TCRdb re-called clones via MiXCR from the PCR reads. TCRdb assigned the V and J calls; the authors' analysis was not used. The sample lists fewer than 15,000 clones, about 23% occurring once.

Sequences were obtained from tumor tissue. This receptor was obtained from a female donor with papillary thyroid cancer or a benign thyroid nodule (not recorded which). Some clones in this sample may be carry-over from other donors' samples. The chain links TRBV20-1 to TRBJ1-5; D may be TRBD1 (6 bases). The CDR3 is CSASQGTSQPQHF. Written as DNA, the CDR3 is TGCAGTGCTAGTCAGGGGACGAGTCAGCCCCAGCATTTT.